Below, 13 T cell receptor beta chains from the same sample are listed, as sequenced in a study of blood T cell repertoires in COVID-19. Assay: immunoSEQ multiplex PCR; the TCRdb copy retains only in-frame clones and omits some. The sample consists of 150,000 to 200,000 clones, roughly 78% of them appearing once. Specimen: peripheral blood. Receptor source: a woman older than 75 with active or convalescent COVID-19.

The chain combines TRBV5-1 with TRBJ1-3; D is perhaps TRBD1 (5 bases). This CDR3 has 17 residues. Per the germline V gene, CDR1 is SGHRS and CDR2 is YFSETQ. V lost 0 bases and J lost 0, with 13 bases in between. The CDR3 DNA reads TGCGCCAGCAGCTTGGAAGGGGCCCAGGTCTCTGGAAACACCATATATTTT. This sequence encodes CASSLEGAQVSGNTIYF.

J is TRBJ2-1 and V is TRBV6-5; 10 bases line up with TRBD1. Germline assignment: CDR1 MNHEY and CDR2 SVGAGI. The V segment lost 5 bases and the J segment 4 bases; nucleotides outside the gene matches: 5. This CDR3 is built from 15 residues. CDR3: CASSITGQGYNEQFF. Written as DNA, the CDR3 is TGTGCCAGCAGTATTACGGGACAGGGGTACAATGAGCAGTTCTTC.

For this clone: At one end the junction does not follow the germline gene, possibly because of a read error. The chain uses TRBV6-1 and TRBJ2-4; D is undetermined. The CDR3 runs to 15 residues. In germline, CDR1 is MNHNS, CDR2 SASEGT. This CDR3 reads CASREDTLAKNIQYF. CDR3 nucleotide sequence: TGTGCCAGCAGGGAAGATACTCTAGCCAAAAACATTCAGTACTTC.

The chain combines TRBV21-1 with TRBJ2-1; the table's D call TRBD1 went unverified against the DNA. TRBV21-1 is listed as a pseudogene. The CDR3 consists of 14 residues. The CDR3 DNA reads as TGTGCCAGCGTATTTACAGGCTCCTACAATGAGCAGTTCTTC. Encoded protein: CASVFTGSYNEQFF.

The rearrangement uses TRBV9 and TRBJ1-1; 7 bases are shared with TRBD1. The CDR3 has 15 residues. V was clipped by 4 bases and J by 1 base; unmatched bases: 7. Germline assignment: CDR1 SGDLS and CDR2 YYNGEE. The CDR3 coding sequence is TGTGCCAGCAGCCTCAGTTGGACAGGGAACACTGAAGCTTTCTTT. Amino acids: CASSLSWTGNTEAFF. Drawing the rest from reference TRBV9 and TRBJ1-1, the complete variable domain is DSGVTQTPKHLITATGQRVTLRCSPRSGDLSVYWYQQSLDQGLQFLIQYYNGEERAKGNILERFSAQQFPDLHSELNLSSLELGDSALYFCASSLSWTGNTEAFFGQGTRLTVV.

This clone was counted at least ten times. The CDR3 DNA sequence: TGTGCCAGCAGTTTAGAACAGGGCTACGAGCAGTACTTC. It yields the protein CASSLEQGYEQYF. V is TRBV27 and J is TRBJ2-7; D may be TRBD1 (6 bases). V was cut by 2 bases and J by 3 bases, with 8 bases left in between. The length of the CDR3 is 13 residues. Looked up from germline, CDR1 is MNHEY and CDR2 is SMNVEV (reference sequence).

CDR3 nucleotides: TGCAGCGCCTGGGGCGGGACAGAGACAAATGAGCAGTTCTTC. Amino acid sequence: CSAWGGTETNEQFF. The chain couples TRBV29-1 to TRBJ2-1, with D possibly being TRBD1 (7 bases). Trimming cost V 7 bases and J 7 bases, with 20 bases left between them. Germline assignment: CDR1 SQVTM and CDR2 ANQGSEA. The CDR3 length is 14 residues.

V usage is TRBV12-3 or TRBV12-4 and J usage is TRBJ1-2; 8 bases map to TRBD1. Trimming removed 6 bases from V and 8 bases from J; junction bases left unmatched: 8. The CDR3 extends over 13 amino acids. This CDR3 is CASSRQGLPGYTF. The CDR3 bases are TGTGCCAGCAGCCGACAGGGGCTTCCCGGCTACACCTTC.

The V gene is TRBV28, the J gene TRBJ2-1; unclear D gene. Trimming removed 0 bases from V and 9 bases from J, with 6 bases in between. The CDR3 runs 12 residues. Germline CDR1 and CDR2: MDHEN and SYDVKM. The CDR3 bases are TGTGCCAGCAGTTTATGGGGCCGTGAGCAGTTCTTC. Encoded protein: CASSLWGREQFF. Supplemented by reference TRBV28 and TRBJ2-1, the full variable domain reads DVKVTQSSRYLVKRTGEKVFLECVQDMDHENMFWYRQDPGLGLRLIYFSYDVKMKEKGDIPEGYSVSREKKERFSLILESASTNQTSMYLCASSLWGREQFFGPGTRLTVL.

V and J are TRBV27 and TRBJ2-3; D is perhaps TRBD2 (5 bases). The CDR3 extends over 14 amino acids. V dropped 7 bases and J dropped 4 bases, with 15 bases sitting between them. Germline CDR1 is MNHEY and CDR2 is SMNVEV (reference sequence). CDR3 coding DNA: TGTGCCAGCATGCTAGCTCTTGGGGCAGATACGCAGTATTTT. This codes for CASMLALGADTQYF.

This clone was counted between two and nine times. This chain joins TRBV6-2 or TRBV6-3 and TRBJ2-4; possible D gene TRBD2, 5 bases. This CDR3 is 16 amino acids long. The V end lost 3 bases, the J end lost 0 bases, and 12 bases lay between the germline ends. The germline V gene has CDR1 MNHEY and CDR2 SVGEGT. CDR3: CASSYTDGGAKNIQYF. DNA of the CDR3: TGTGCCAGCAGTTATACCGACGGAGGAGCCAAAAACATTCAGTACTTC.

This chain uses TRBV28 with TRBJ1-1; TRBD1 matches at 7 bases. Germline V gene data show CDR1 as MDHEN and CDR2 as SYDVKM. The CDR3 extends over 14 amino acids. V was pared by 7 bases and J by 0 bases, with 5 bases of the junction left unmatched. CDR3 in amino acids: CASMNRGMNTEAFF. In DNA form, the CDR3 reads TGTGCCAGCATGAACAGGGGCATGAACACTGAAGCTTTCTTT.

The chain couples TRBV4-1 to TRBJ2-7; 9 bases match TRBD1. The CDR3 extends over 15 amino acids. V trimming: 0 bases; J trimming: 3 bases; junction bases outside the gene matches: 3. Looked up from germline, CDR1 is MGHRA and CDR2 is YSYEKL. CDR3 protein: CASSQEGTGSYEQYF. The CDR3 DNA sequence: TGCGCCAGCAGCCAAGAAGGGACAGGGAGCTACGAGCAGTACTTC.